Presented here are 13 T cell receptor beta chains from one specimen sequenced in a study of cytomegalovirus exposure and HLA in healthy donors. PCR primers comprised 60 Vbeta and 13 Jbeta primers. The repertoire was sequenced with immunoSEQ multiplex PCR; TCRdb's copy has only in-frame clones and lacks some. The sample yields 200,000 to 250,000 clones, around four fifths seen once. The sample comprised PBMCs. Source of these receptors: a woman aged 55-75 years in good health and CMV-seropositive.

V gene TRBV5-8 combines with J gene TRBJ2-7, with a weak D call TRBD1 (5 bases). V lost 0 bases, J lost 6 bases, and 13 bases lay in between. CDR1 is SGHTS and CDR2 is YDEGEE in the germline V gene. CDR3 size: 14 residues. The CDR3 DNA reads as TGTGCCAGCAGCTTGGGGACACCGCTGGGCGAGCAGTACTTC. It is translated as CASSLGTPLGEQYF.

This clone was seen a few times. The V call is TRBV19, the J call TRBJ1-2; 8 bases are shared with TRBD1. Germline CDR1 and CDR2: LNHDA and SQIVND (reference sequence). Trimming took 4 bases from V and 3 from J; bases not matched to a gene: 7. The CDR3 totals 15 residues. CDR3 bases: TGTGCCAGTAGTACGGGACAGGAGATCTACTATGGCTACACCTTC. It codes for CASSTGQEIYYGYTF.

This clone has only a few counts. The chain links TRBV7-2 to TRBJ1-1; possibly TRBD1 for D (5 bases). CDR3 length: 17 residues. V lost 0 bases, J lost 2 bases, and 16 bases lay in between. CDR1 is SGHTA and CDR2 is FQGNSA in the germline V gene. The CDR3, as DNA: TGTGCCAGCAGCTTAGCGCGGCAGGGTCTTGGAAACACTGAAGCTTTCTTT. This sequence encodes CASSLARQGLGNTEAFF.

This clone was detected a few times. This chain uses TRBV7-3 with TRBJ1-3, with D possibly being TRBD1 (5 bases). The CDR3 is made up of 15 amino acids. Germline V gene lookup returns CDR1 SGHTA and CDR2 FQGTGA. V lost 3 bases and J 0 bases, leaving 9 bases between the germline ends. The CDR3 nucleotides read TGTGCCAGCAGCTTGGGGCCAGGCTCTGGAAACACCATATATTTT. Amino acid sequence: CASSLGPGSGNTIYF. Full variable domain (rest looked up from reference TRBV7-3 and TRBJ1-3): GAGVSQTPSNKVTEKGKYVELRCDPISGHTALYWYRQSLGQGPEFLIYFQGTGAADDSGLPNDRFFAVRPEGSVSTLKIQRTERGDSAVYLCASSLGPGSGNTIYFGEGSWLTVV.

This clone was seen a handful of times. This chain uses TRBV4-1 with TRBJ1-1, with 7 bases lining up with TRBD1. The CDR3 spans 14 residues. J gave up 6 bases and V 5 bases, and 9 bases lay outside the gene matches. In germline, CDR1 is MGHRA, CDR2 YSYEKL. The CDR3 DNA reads TGCGCCAGCAGCTTTCGACAGGGTCGACCTGAAGCTTTCTTT. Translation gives CASSFRQGRPEAFF.

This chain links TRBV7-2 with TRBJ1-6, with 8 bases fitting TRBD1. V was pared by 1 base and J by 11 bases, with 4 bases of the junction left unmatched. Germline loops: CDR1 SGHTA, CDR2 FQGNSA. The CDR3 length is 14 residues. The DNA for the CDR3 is TGTGCCAGCAGCTTAGTACAGGGGGGGCCACCCCTCCACTTT. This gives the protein CASSLVQGGPPLHF.

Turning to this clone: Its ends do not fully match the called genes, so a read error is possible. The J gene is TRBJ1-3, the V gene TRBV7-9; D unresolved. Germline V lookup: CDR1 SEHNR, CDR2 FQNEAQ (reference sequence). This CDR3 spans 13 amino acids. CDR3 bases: TGTGCCAGCAGCCTGGGCCTTGGAAACGCCATATATTTT. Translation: CASSLGLGNAIYF.

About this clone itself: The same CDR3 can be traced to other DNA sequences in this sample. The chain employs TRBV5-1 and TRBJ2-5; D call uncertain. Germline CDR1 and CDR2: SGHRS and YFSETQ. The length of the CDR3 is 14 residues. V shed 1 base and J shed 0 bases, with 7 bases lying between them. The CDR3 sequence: CASSLFADQETQYF. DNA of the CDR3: TGCGCCAGCAGCTTGTTTGCAGACCAAGAGACCCAGTACTTC.

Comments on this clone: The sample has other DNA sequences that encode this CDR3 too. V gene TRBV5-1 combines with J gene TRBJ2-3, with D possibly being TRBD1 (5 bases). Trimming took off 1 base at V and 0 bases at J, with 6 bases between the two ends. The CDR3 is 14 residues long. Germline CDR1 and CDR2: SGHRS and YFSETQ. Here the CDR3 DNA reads TGCGCCAGCAGCTTGACAGGAAGCACAGATACGCAGTATTTT. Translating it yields CASSLTGSTDTQYF.

For the CDR3, the DNA is TGTGCCAGCAGCTTAGGGGGGGGCGGGAACAATGAGCAGTTCTTC. Its translation is CASSLGGGGNNEQFF. The chain uses TRBV7-9 and TRBJ2-1, with D perhaps matching TRBD2 (7 bases). The CDR3 is 15 amino acids. Trimming cost V 1 base and J 5 bases, with 12 bases left between them. CDR1 is SEHNR, CDR2 FQNEAQ, per germline (reference sequence). Together with reference TRBV7-9 and TRBJ2-1, the CDR3 gives the full variable domain: DTGVSQNPRHKITKRGQNVTFRCDPISEHNRLYWYRQTLGQGPEFLTYFQNEAQLEKSRLLSDRFSAERPKGSFSTLEIQRTEQGDSAMYLCASSLGGGGNNEQFFGPGTRLTVL.

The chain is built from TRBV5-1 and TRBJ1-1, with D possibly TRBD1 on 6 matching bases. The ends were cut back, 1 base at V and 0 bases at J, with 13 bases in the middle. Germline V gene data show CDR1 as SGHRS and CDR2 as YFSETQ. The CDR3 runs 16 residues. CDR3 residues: CASSLLGQNLNTEAFF. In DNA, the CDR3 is TGCGCCAGCAGCTTGTTAGGACAGAACTTGAACACTGAAGCTTTCTTT.

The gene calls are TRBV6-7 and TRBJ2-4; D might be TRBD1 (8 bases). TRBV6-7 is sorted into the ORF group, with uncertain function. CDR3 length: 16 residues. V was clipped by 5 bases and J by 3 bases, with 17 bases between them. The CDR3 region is CASSTGGDFVKNIQYF. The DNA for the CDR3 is TGTGCCAGCAGTACAGGGGGGGACTTCGTCAAAAACATTCAGTACTTC.

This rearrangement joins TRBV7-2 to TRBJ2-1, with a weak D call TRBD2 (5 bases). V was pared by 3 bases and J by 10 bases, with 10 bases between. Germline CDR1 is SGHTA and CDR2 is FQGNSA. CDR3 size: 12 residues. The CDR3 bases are TGTGCCAGCAGCTTCGAGGGTCGGGAGCAGTTCTTC. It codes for CASSFEGREQFF.